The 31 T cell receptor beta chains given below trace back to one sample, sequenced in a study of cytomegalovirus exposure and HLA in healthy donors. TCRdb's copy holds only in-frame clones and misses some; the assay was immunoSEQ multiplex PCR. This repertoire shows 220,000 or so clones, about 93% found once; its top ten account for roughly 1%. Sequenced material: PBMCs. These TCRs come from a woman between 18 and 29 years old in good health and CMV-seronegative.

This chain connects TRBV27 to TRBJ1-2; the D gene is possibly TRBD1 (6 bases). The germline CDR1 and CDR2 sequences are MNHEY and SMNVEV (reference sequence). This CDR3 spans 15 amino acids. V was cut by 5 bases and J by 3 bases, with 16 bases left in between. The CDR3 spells CASSPLKGTYYGYTF. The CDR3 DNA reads TGTGCCAGCAGTCCGTTAAAGGGGACATACTATGGCTACACCTTC.

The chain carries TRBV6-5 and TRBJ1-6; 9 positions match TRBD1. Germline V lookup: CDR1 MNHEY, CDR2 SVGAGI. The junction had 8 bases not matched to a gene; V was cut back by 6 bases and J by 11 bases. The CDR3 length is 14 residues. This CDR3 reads CASRGGQGNPPLHF. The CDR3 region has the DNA TGTGCCAGCAGGGGGGGACAGGGTAACCCACCCCTCCACTTT.

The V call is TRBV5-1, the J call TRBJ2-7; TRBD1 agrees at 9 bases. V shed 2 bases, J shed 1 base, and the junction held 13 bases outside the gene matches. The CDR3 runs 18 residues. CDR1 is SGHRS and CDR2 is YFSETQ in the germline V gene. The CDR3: CASSFFYGGQGVSYEQYF. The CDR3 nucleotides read TGCGCCAGCAGCTTTTTTTATGGGGGACAGGGAGTATCCTACGAGCAGTACTTC.

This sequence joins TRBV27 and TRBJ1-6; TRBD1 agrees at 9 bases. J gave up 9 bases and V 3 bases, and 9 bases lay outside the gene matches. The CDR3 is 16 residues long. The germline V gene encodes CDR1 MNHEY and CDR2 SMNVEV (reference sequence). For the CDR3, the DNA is TGTGCCAGCAGTTTGGCAGGGACAGGGTTTGGTTCACCCCTCCACTTT. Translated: CASSLAGTGFGSPLHF.

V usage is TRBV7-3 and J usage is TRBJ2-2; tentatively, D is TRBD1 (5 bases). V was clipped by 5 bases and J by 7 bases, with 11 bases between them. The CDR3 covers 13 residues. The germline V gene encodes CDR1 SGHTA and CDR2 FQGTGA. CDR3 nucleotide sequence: TGTGCCAGCAGCCCCCAGGGAAACGGGGAGCTGTTTTTT. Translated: CASSPQGNGELFF.

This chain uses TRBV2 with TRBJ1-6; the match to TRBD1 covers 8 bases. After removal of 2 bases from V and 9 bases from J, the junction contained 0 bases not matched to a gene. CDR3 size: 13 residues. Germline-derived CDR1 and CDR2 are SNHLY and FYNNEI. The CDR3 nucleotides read TGTGCCAGCAGTGAACAGGGGGCTTCACCCCTCCACTTT. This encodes CASSEQGASPLHF.

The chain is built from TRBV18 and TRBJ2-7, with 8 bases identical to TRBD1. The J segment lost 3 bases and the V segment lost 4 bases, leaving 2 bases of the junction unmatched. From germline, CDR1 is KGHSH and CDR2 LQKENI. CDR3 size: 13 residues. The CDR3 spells CASSLDRGYEQYF. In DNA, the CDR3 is TGTGCCAGCTCACTAGACAGGGGCTACGAGCAGTACTTC. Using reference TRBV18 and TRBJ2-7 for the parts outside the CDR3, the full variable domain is NAGVMQNPRHLVRRRGQEARLRCSPMKGHSHVYWYRQLPEEGLKFMVYLQKENIIDESGMPKERFSAEFPKEGPSILRIQQVVRGDSAAYFCASSLDRGYEQYFGPGTRLTVT.

The CDR3 spells CASSLGPRGVSYTF. CDR3 in DNA: TGTGCCAGCAGTTTAGGTCCCAGGGGTGTAAGCTACACCTTC. The chain has TRBV28 and TRBJ1-2, with a weak D call TRBD1 (6 bases). The CDR3 spans 14 residues. Germline V lookup: CDR1 MDHEN, CDR2 SYDVKM. Trimming took off 2 bases at V and 9 bases at J, with 16 bases between the two ends.

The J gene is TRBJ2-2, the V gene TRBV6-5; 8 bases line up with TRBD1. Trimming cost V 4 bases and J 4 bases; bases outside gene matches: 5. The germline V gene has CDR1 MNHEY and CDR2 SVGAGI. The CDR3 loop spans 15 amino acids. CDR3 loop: CASSSGQVLTGELFF. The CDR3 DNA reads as TGTGCCAGCAGTTCGGGACAGGTGCTCACCGGGGAGCTGTTTTTT.

The CDR3, as DNA: TGTGCCAGCAGCTCTGTGGGACTAGCGGGAGGGTATGAGCAGTACTTC. It translates to CASSSVGLAGGYEQYF. This sequence joins TRBV7-9 and TRBJ2-7; 16 bases line up with TRBD2. The germline gives CDR1 SEHNR, CDR2 FQNEAQ (reference sequence). J lost 7 bases, V lost 4 bases, and 7 bases had no gene match. The CDR3 loop spans 16 amino acids.

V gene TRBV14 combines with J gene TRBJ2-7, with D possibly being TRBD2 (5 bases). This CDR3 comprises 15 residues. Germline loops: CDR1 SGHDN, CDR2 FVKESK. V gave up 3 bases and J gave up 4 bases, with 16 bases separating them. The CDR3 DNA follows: TGTGCCAGCAGCCAGTTTCGGACTCTTATGTACGAGCAGTACTTC. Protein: CASSQFRTLMYEQYF.

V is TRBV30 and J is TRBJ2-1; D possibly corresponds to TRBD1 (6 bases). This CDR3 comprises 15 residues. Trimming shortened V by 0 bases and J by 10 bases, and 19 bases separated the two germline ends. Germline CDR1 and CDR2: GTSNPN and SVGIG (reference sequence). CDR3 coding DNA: TGTGCCTGGAGTGTAGGGACACTCCTCAAAGAGGAGCAGTTCTTC. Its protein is CAWSVGTLLKEEQFF.

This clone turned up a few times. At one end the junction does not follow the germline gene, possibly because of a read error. In nucleotides, the CDR3 is TGTGCCAGCCACTCTCCCGCCCCCGGGACTCACGGGTTT. This sequence encodes CASHSPAPGTHGF. The chain uses TRBV28 and TRBJ2-7; TRBD2 might be the D (6 bases). CDR3 length equals 13 residues. Germline CDR1 and CDR2: MDHEN and SYDVKM.

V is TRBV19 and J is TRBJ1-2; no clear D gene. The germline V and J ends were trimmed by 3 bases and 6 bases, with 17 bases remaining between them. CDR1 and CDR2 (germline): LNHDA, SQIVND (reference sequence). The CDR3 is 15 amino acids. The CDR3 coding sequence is TGTGCCAGTAGTATCGGGAATCGCGCTGTGGATGGCTACACCTTC. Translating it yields CASSIGNRAVDGYTF.

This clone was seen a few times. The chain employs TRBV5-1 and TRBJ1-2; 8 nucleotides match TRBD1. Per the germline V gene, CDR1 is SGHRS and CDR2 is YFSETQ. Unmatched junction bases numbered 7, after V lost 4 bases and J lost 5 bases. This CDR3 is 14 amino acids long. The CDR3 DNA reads TGCGCCAGCAGCATGGGGACAGGAGGATATGGCTACACCTTC. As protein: CASSMGTGGYGYTF.

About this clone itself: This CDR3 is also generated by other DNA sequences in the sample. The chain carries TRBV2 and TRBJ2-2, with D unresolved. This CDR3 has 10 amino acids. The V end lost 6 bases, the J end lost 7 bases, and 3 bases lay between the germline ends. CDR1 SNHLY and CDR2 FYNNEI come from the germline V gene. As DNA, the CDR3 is TGTGCCAGCAGGAGCGGGGAGCTGTTTTTT. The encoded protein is CASRSGELFF.

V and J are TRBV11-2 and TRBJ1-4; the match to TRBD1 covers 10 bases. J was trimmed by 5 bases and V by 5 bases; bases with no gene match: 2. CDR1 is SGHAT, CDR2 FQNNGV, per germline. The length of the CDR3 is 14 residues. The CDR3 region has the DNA TGTGCCAGCAGCACGGACAGGGGGAATGAAAAACTGTTTTTT. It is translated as CASSTDRGNEKLFF.

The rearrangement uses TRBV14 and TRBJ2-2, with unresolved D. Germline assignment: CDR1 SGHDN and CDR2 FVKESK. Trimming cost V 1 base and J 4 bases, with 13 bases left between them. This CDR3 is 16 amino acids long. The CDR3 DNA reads TGTGCCAGCAGCCAAGTGTCCACGGGTAGCACCGGGGAGCTGTTTTTT. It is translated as CASSQVSTGSTGELFF.

This CDR3 is CASSVGPTDTQYF. The CDR3 DNA is TGCGCCAGCAGCGTGGGGCCCACAGATACGCAGTATTTT. This rearrangement joins TRBV5-1 to TRBJ2-3, with D possibly being TRBD1 (5 bases). Per the germline V gene, CDR1 is SGHRS and CDR2 is YFSETQ. The V end lost 4 bases, the J end lost 2 bases, and 8 bases lay between the germline ends. The CDR3 runs 13 residues.

The CDR3 DNA reads as TGTGCCAGCAGTCCGGTACAGGGGTCCTTCAATCAGCCCCAGCATTTT. It specifies CASSPVQGSFNQPQHF. The chain couples TRBV27 to TRBJ1-5; 7 bases line up with TRBD1. The V segment lost 5 bases and the J segment 3 bases; nucleotides outside the gene matches: 10. Germline V CDR1 and CDR2: MNHEY, SMNVEV (reference sequence). The CDR3 has 16 amino acids.

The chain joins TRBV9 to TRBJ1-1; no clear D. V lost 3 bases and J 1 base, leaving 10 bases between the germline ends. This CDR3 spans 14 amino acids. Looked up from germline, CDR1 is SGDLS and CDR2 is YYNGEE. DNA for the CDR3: TGTGCCAGCAGCGCCCCTAACAGGAACACTGAAGCTTTCTTT. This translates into CASSAPNRNTEAFF.

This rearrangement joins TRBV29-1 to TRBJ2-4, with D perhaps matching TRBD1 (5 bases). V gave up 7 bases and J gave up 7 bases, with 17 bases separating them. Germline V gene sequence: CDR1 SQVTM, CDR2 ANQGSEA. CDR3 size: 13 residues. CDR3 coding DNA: TGCAGCGCCGGGTCAGGGATAGGGAACATTCAGTACTTC. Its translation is CSAGSGIGNIQYF.

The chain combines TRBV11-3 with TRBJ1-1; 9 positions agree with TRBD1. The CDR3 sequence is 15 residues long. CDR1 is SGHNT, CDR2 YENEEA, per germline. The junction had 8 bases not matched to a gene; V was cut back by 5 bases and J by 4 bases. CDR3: CASSPRQGGSTEAFF. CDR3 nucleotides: TGTGCCAGCAGCCCTCGACAGGGGGGAAGCACTGAAGCTTTCTTT.

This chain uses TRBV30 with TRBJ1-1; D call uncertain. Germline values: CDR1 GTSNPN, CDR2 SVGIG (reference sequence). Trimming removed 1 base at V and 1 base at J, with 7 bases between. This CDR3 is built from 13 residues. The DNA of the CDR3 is TGTGCCTGGAGTGATGCCAGGAACACTGAAGCTTTCTTT. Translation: CAWSDARNTEAFF. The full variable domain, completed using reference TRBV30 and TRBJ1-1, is SQTIHQWPATLVQPVGSPLSLECTVEGTSNPNLYWYRQAAGRGLQLLFYSVGIGQISSEVPQNLSASRPQDRQFILSSKKLLLSDSGFYLCAWSDARNTEAFFGQGTRLTVV.

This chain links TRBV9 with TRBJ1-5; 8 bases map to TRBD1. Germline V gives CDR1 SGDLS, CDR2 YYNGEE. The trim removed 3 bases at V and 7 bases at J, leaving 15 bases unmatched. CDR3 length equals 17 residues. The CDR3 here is CASSAPHQDRVRQPQHF. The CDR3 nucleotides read TGTGCCAGCAGCGCACCCCACCAGGACAGGGTGAGGCAGCCCCAGCATTTT. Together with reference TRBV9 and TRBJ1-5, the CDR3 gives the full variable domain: DSGVTQTPKHLITATGQRVTLRCSPRSGDLSVYWYQQSLDQGLQFLIQYYNGEERAKGNILERFSAQQFPDLHSELNLSSLELGDSALYFCASSAPHQDRVRQPQHFGDGTRLSIL.

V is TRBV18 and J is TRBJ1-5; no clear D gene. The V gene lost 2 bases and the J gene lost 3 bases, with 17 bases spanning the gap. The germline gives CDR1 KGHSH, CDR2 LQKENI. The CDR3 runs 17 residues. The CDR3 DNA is TGTGCCAGCTCACCAGCGACTTGGGAGTTATCCAATCAGCCCCAGCATTTT. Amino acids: CASSPATWELSNQPQHF.

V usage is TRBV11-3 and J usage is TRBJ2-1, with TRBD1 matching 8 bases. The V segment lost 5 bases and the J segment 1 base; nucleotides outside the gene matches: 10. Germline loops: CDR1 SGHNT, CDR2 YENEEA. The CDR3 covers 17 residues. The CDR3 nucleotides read TGTGCCAGCAGCGGTCCTGGTCAGGGGGCGTCCTACAATGAGCAGTTCTTC. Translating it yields CASSGPGQGASYNEQFF.

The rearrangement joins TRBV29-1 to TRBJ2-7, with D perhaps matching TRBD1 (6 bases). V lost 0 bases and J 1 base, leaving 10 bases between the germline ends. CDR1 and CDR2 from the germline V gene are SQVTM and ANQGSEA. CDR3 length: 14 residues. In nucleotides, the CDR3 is TGCAGCGTTGAAGAGACAGGAGTTTCCTACGAGCAGTACTTC. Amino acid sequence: CSVEETGVSYEQYF.

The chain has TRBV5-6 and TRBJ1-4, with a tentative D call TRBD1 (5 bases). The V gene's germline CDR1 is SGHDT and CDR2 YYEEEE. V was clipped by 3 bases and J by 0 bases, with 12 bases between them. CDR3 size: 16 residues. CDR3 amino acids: CASSWDTGSTNEKLFF. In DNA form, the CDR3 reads TGTGCCAGCAGCTGGGATACAGGTTCAACTAATGAAAAACTGTTTTTT.

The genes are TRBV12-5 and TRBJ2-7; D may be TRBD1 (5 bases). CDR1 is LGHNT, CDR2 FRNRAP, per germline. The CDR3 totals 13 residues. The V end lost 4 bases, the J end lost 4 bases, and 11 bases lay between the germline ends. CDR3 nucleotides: TGTGCTAGTGGTTCGCGCCACAGGTACGAGCAGTACTTC. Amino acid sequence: CASGSRHRYEQYF.

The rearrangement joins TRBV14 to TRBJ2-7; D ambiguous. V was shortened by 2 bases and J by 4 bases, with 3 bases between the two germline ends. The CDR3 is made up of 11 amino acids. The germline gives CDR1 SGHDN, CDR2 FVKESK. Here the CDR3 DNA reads TGTGCCAGCAGCCAACTATACGAGCAGTACTTC. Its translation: CASSQLYEQYF.